A selection of T cell receptor beta chains follows, all from one sample in a study of shared clonotypes between healthy human individuals. Using immunoSEQ multiplex PCR, the repertoire was profiled, and TCRdb retains in-frame clones only, with some absent. The sample includes about 2.1 million clones, around 93% of them seen just once. Sequenced sample: naive CD8+ T cells from PBMCs. Receptors were obtained from a man younger than 30 in good health. Some clones in this sample may be carry-over from other donors' samples. Each CDR3 is given with its conserved first and last residue. The D gene is left open where the match is weak.

V: TRBV4-3; D: NA; J: TRBJ2-2; DNA: TGCGCCAGCAGCCATAAGCAGGGGTCCGGGGAGCTGTTTTTT; CDR3: CASSHKQGSGELFF
V: TRBV27; D: NA; J: TRBJ1-5; DNA: TGTGCCAGCGGGGACCTGGCAGGGGTTAGCAATCAGCCCCAGCATTTT; CDR3: CASGDLAGVSNQPQHF
V: TRBV27; D: NA; J: TRBJ1-1; DNA: TGTGCCAGCAGTACAAAGATTGGGGAAAACACTGAAGCTTTCTTT; CDR3: CASSTKIGENTEAFF
V: TRBV12-5; D: NA; J: TRBJ2-2; DNA: TGTGCTAGTGGTTTGAGAGTCGGCGGGGAGCTGTTTTTT; CDR3: CASGLRVGGELFF
V: TRBV9; D: NA; J: TRBJ2-6; DNA: TGTGCCAGCAGCCCCAGCGAGGTTTTCTCTGGGGCCAACGTCCTGACTTTC; CDR3: CASSPSEVFSGANVLTF
V: TRBV27; D: NA; J: TRBJ2-1; DNA: TGTGCCAGCAGTTTTGGGCAGGGCGGTGAGCAGTTCTTC; CDR3: CASSFGQGGEQFF
V: TRBV9; D: NA; J: TRBJ2-1; DNA: TGTGCCAGCAGCACCCCCCAGGGCGTAGGTAATGAGCAGTTCTTC; CDR3: CASSTPQGVGNEQFF
V: TRBV27; D: TRBD2; J: TRBJ2-1; DNA: TGTGCCAGCAGTTTACCCGGGAGGGCCACCTACAATGAGCAGTTCTTC; CDR3: CASSLPGRATYNEQFF
V: TRBV7-2; D: NA; J: TRBJ2-3; DNA: TGTGCCAGCAGCCCAATCCCAGCGAACACAGATACGCAGTATTTT; CDR3: CASSPIPANTDTQYF
V: TRBV4-3; D: NA; J: TRBJ1-3; DNA: TGCGCCAGCAGCCCCGTTCAGCCTGGAAACACCATATATTTT; CDR3: CASSPVQPGNTIYF
V: TRBV7-3; D: TRBD2; J: TRBJ2-1; DNA: TGTGCCAGCAGCTCTGTAGCGGGCCCGAGCTCCTACAATGAGCAGTTCTTC; CDR3: CASSSVAGPSSYNEQFF
V: TRBV4-2; D: NA; J: TRBJ1-3; DNA: TGTGCCAGCAGCCAAGACCGGGGAACAGGAAACACCATATATTTT; CDR3: CASSQDRGTGNTIYF
V: TRBV29-1; D: TRBD2; J: TRBJ2-7; DNA: TGCAGCGCCCAATCGGGAGGGTTAGCCTACGAGCAGTACTTC; CDR3: CSAQSGGLAYEQYF
V: TRBV19; D: NA; J: TRBJ2-7; DNA: TGTGCCAGTAGTCTGGACCTGGAGGACTACGAGCAGTACTTC; CDR3: CASSLDLEDYEQYF
V: TRBV13; D: NA; J: TRBJ1-2; DNA: TGTGCCAGCAGCTACCAATCGGGATATGGCTACACCTTC; CDR3: CASSYQSGYGYTF
V: TRBV5-1; D: NA; J: TRBJ2-1; DNA: TGCGCCAGCAGCTTGGCAGTGGGAGGCAATGAGCAGTTCTTC; CDR3: CASSLAVGGNEQFF
V: TRBV11-3; D: NA; J: TRBJ2-1; DNA: TGTGCCAGCAGCAACCGGGACCCCCAGTCCTACAATGAGCAGTTCTTC; CDR3: CASSNRDPQSYNEQFF
V: TRBV5-4; D: NA; J: TRBJ2-3; DNA: TGTGCCAGCAGCTCAGGGCTCGGGCCAGCCACAGATACGCAGTATTTT; CDR3: CASSSGLGPATDTQYF
V: TRBV7-8; D: TRBD2; J: TRBJ2-1; DNA: TGTGCCAGCAGCCACACTAGCGGACATCACAATGAGCAGTTCTTC; CDR3: CASSHTSGHHNEQFF
V: TRBV28; D: TRBD2; J: TRBJ2-1; DNA: TGTGCCAGCAGTTTGCTAGCGGGAGATCTCTACAATGAGCAGTTCTTC; CDR3: CASSLLAGDLYNEQFF
V: TRBV15; D: NA; J: TRBJ2-1; DNA: TGTGCCACCAGCGAGGCGATGGCCGCTTACAATGAGCAGTTCTTC; CDR3: CATSEAMAAYNEQFF
V: TRBV5-1; D: NA; J: TRBJ2-7; DNA: TGCGCCAGCAGCTGGGGCCACAGGGACGAGCAGTACTTC; CDR3: CASSWGHRDEQYF
V: TRBV9; D: TRBD2; J: TRBJ2-1; DNA: TGTGCCAGCAGCGTACTAGCGGGAGGAGATGAGCAGTTCTTC; CDR3: CASSVLAGGDEQFF
V: TRBV29-1; D: TRBD1; J: TRBJ2-7; DNA: TGCAGCGTTGCTGGGACAGGAGACTCCTACGAGCAGTACTTC; CDR3: CSVAGTGDSYEQYF